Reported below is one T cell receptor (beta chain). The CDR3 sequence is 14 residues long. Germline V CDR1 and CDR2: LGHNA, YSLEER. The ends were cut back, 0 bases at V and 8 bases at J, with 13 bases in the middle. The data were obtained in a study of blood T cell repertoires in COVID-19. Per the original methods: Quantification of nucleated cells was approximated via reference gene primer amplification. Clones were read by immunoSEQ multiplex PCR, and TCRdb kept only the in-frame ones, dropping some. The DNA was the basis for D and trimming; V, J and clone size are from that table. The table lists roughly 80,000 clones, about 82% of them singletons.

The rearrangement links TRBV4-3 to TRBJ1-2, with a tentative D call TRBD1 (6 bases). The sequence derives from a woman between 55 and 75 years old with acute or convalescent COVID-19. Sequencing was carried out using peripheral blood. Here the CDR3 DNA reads TGCGCCAGCAGCCAAGAAGGAACAGGGATCGGCTACACCTTC. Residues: CASSQEGTGIGYTF.